This section outlines one TCR beta chain sequence together with its context. Its antigen is unidentified. Each PCR replicate from the sorted subsets contained about 200 ng DNA, which is about 30,000 T cell genomes. Generated by immunoSEQ multiplex PCR, the TCRdb table keeps only in-frame clones and is missing some. The top ten hold 0.1% to 0.15% of the sample, which has some 2,000,000 clones, roughly 95% seen once. The record originates from a study of shared clonotypes between healthy human individuals. Study summary: The study enrolled a couple of women and a few men aged 18 to 49.

From CD4+ cells came CD45RA+ naive and CD45RA-negative memory subsets. Study-level points and caveats: As a rule, naive subsets had a larger estimated richness than memory subsets.

The receptor's source is a man between 18 and 29 years old in good health. The sample taken for sequencing was naive CD4+ T cells sorted from blood. The subset here: CD45RA+ positively selected.

CDR3 loop: CASSHLDSPLHF. The CDR3 DNA is TGCGCCAGCAGCCACCTAGATTCACCCCTCCACTTT. This chain joins TRBV4-3 and TRBJ1-6; no clear D gene. Germline V lookup: CDR1 LGHNA, CDR2 YSLEER. Trimming took 3 bases from V and 8 from J, leaving 5 bases between them. CDR3 length equals 12 residues.